This paragraph covers one TCR beta chain sequence. The data stem from a study of cytomegalovirus exposure and HLA in healthy donors. The CDR3 consists of 15 residues. Trimming shortened V by 4 bases and J by 5 bases, and 17 bases separated the two germline ends. Looked up from germline, CDR1 is MNHNY and CDR2 is SVGAGI (reference sequence). The PCR contained 60 Vbeta and 13 Jbeta primers. Assay used: immunoSEQ multiplex PCR; TCRdb lists only in-frame clones, some missing. The data contain some 120,000 clones, around three quarters of them singletons. The chain recombines TRBV6-6 with TRBJ2-5, with no clear D. The TCR comes from a woman between 18 and 30 years old in good health and CMV-seropositive. Input material: PBMCs. For the CDR3, the DNA is TGTGCCAGCAGTTTCACGTCCCCCCCCCAGGAGACCCAGTACTTC. Residues: CASSFTSPPQETQYF.